This T cell receptor beta chain was profiled in a study of blood T cell repertoires in COVID-19. About the study: Donors in the United States, Italy and Spain gave samples during acute or convalescent COVID-19. From T cells, B-cell-depleted T cells, or PBMCs came the material, which was cDNA or gDNA.

Per the original data handling: Reference gene primer amplification in the assay estimated nucleated cell counts. Libraries were prepared by immunoSEQ multiplex PCR; TCRdb keeps only in-frame clonotypes and omits some of them. V and J calls and clone size are given by that table; D and trimming were obtained from the DNA. This sample has approximately 220,000 clones, with about four fifths found just once. Germline V gene data show CDR1 as MNHNY and CDR2 as SVGAGI (reference sequence). Losses at the gene ends were 6 bases for V and 4 bases for J; bases not matched to a gene: 8. The CDR3 runs to 15 residues.

The sequencing input was peripheral blood. This chain joins TRBV6-6 and TRBJ2-2; 7 bases align to TRBD2. The TCR originated in a woman aged 40 to 50 with active or convalescent COVID-19. The CDR3 region has the DNA TGTGCCAGCAGCCCCGGCGGGAGAGGCACCGGGGAGCTGTTTTTT. Protein: CASSPGGRGTGELFF.